This TCR beta chain was recovered during a study of prognosis after radiotherapy for stage I lung cancer. Study background: The study enrolled around 13 men and roughly six women as patients, aged roughly 53 to 85 with a median of 74.5 years. In a few patients, distant metastases developed after radiotherapy (median roughly seven months), whereas around 16 patients showed no significant progression.

This clonotype was recorded many times. The CDR3 spans 15 residues. Unmatched junction bases numbered 14, after V lost 7 bases and J lost 8 bases. The authors amplified TCR beta CDR3 from genomic DNA using two-round multiplex PCR. Individual primers that were specific to each TRBV and TRBJ gene served in first-round PCR. TCRdb recomputed calls from the multiplex PCR reads with MiXCR, one row per CDR3 protein. This table has more than 30,000 distinct CDR3 sequences, roughly two fifths appearing once. The sequence derives from a donor over 45 with non-small cell lung cancer. Sample: PBMCs, taken before or after stereotactic body radiation therapy (not recorded which). The chain employs TRBV12-3 or TRBV12-4 and TRBJ2-1; 7 bases fit TRBD2. Written as DNA, the CDR3 is TGTGCCAGCATCGCGGGACTACGAGCATTAGATGAGCAGTTCTTC. It encodes CASIAGLRALDEQFF.